This T cell receptor (beta chain) derives from a study of blood T cell repertoires in COVID-19. Original processing notes: Reference gene primers were amplified, and this amplification served to estimate nucleated cell counts. This table comes from immunoSEQ multiplex PCR, and its TCRdb copy is limited to in-frame clones, with some not included. V and J calls and clone size are given by that table; D and trimming were obtained from the DNA. The sample shows approximately 46,000 clones, roughly 83% of them seen only once. This CDR3 has 15 residues. V lost 4 bases to trimming and J lost 4 bases; unmatched junction nucleotides: 7. In germline, CDR1 is SGHRS, CDR2 YFSETQ.

The clonotype comes from a human donor in a cohort sampled during active COVID-19. This sequence joins TRBV5-1 and TRBJ1-4; 7 bases map to TRBD1. Sequenced material: peripheral blood. The chain's CDR3 is CASSGPGQLNEKLFF. CDR3 coding DNA: TGCGCCAGCAGCGGTCCGGGACAGCTTAATGAAAAACTGTTTTTT.